The 31 T cell receptor beta chains below come from one sample, sequenced in a study of T cell responses to AZD1222 COVID-19 vaccine. The method was immunoSEQ multiplex PCR; TCRdb's version includes in-frame clones alone and lacks a portion of them. The sample carries roughly 130,000 clones, about 90% recorded once. This specimen consisted of peripheral blood, obtained on day 0 of AZD1222 vaccination. The receptors originated from an adult in good health.

This chain uses TRBV6-1 with TRBJ1-2; 11 nucleotides agree with TRBD1. This CDR3 is built from 15 residues. V gave up 3 bases and J gave up 5 bases; unmatched junction bases: 5. Per the germline V gene, CDR1 is MNHNS and CDR2 is SASEGT. The CDR3 region is CASSDRTGGGYGYTF. The CDR3 DNA follows: TGTGCCAGCAGTGATAGGACAGGGGGCGGGTATGGCTACACCTTC.

This clone came up once. The V and J genes are TRBV7-3 and TRBJ2-7, with D perhaps matching TRBD1 or TRBD2 (5 bases each). Deletions cut 2 bases from V and 5 bases from J, with 19 bases between. CDR1 SGHTA and CDR2 FQGTGA come from the germline V gene. The CDR3 contains 16 residues. This chain's CDR3 is CASSLWGTLPVDEQYF. DNA of the CDR3: TGTGCCAGCAGCTTATGGGGGACCCTTCCAGTAGACGAGCAGTACTTC.

V is TRBV29-1 and J is TRBJ2-3, with TRBD1 matching over 9 bases. V was pared by 4 bases and J by 7 bases, with 6 bases of the junction left unmatched. The CDR3 contains 13 residues. Germline V gene lookup returns CDR1 SQVTM and CDR2 ANQGSEA. Written as DNA, the CDR3 is TGCAGCGTTGGGGGACAGGGCCCGAATACGCAGTATTTT. Translation: CSVGGQGPNTQYF.

The rearrangement uses TRBV4-1 and TRBJ2-7; tentatively, D is TRBD2 (6 bases). The CDR3 sequence is 15 residues long. The V and J ends lost 1 base and 3 bases respectively, with 13 bases between them. In germline, CDR1 is MGHRA, CDR2 YSYEKL. The CDR3 nucleotides are TGCGCCAGCAGCCAAGGGGTAGACGGGGGCTACGAGCAGTACTTC. The encoded protein is CASSQGVDGGYEQYF.

This clone was seen once. The genes are TRBV5-1 and TRBJ2-7; 10 bases agree with TRBD1. Germline V CDR1 and CDR2: SGHRS, YFSETQ. This CDR3 has 15 residues. V trimming: 6 bases; J trimming: 4 bases; junction bases outside the gene matches: 10. Written as DNA, the CDR3 is TGCGCCAGCACCCGTGGGGGACAGGGGCGATACGAGCAGTACTTC. Translated: CASTRGGQGRYEQYF. The whole variable domain, remainder taken from reference TRBV5-1 and TRBJ2-7, is KAGVTQTPRYLIKTRGQQVTLSCSPISGHRSVSWYQQTPGQGLQFLFEYFSETQRNKGNFPGRFSGRQFSNSRSEMNVSTLELGDSALYLCASTRGGQGRYEQYFGPGTRLTVT.

This clone was seen once. The chain carries TRBV28 and TRBJ1-4, with 10 nucleotides matching TRBD1. V shed 4 bases, J shed 7 bases, and the junction held 3 bases outside the gene matches. CDR1 MDHEN and CDR2 SYDVKM come from the germline V gene. The CDR3 is 14 residues long. In DNA, the CDR3 is TGTGCCAGCAGTTCCGGGACAGGGGCTGAAAAACTGTTTTTT. Protein: CASSSGTGAEKLFF.

The V and J genes are TRBV28 and TRBJ2-6; D is perhaps TRBD2 (6 bases). Germline lookup yields CDR1 MDHEN and CDR2 SYDVKM. V was shortened by 8 bases and J by 2 bases, with 16 bases between the two germline ends. The CDR3 is 16 amino acids. CDR3 nucleotides: TGTGCCAGCGGATTGGGGGGTGTGACTGGGGCCAACGTCCTGACTTTC. It specifies CASGLGGVTGANVLTF.

The chain recombines TRBV9 with TRBJ1-6, with TRBD1 matching over 9 bases. With V trimmed by 4 bases and J by 10 bases, 6 bases remained unmatched. The V gene's germline CDR1 is SGDLS and CDR2 YYNGEE. This CDR3 is 14 amino acids long. CDR3 nucleotide sequence: TGTGCCAGCAGCCGGGACAGGGTTCTCTCACCCCTCCACTTT. This sequence encodes CASSRDRVLSPLHF.

The rearrangement uses TRBV19 and TRBJ2-2, with D tentatively TRBD2 (6 bases). Germline V gives CDR1 LNHDA, CDR2 SQIVND (reference sequence). The CDR3 totals 13 residues. Trimming pared 3 bases from V and 6 bases from J, leaving 8 bases between. The CDR3: CASSIGGAGELFF. The CDR3 DNA sequence: TGTGCCAGTAGTATCGGGGGTGCCGGGGAGCTGTTTTTT.

The rearrangement links TRBV18 to TRBJ1-1; 7 bases align to TRBD1. The ends lost 6 bases at V and 5 bases at J; junction bases unmatched: 9. The germline CDR1 and CDR2 sequences are KGHSH and LQKENI. This CDR3 comprises 14 residues. CDR3 amino acids: CASSPMNRGTEAFF. CDR3 bases: TGTGCCAGCTCGCCAATGAACAGGGGTACTGAAGCTTTCTTT.

The rearrangement joins TRBV7-8 to TRBJ2-7; D is perhaps TRBD1 (5 bases). Trimming left V 5 bases short and J 7 bases short, with 18 bases between. This CDR3 region has 14 residues. The germline gives CDR1 SGHVS, CDR2 FQNEAQ. The CDR3 loop is CASSPQGTLGEQYF. The CDR3 DNA is TGTGCCAGCAGCCCCCAGGGAACTCTCGGAGAGCAGTACTTC.

This chain joins TRBV7-3 and TRBJ1-2, with a tentative D call TRBD1 (5 bases). The CDR3 totals 13 residues. The V and J ends lost 2 bases and 8 bases respectively, with 12 bases between them. Germline CDR1 reads SGHTA; CDR2 reads FQGTGA. CDR3 loop: CASSLGHWEGYTF. CDR3 DNA sequence: TGTGCCAGCAGCTTAGGACACTGGGAGGGCTACACCTTC. Variable domain in full (rest from reference TRBV7-3 and TRBJ1-2): GAGVSQTPSNKVTEKGKYVELRCDPISGHTALYWYRQSLGQGPEFLIYFQGTGAADDSGLPNDRFFAVRPEGSVSTLKIQRTERGDSAVYLCASSLGHWEGYTFGSGTRLTVV.

The rearrangement uses TRBV29-1 and TRBJ1-3, with D unresolved. Germline V lookup: CDR1 SQVTM, CDR2 ANQGSEA. V lost 1 base to trimming and J lost 0 bases, with 7 bases between them. This CDR3 is built from 14 residues. Here the CDR3 DNA reads TGCAGCGTTGAAGTGCCAGCCTCTGGAAACACCATATATTTT. It yields the protein CSVEVPASGNTIYF.

This chain uses TRBV19 with TRBJ2-7, with TRBD1 as a possible D gene (6 bases). Germline CDR1 is LNHDA and CDR2 is SQIVND (reference sequence). The CDR3 runs to 14 residues. V gave up 5 bases and J gave up 0 bases, with 11 bases separating them. In DNA, the CDR3 is TGTGCCAGTAGTCTGTGGACAGCCTCCTACGAGCAGTACTTC. The encoded protein is CASSLWTASYEQYF.

The chain employs TRBV7-9 and TRBJ2-7, with 8 nucleotides matching TRBD1. This CDR3 has 15 amino acids. The J segment lost 3 bases and the V segment lost 4 bases, leaving 8 bases of the junction unmatched. Germline CDR1 is SEHNR and CDR2 is FQNEAQ (reference sequence). As DNA, the CDR3 is TGTGCCAGCAGCTCCGGGACAGGAACCTTCTACGAGCAGTACTTC. Translating it yields CASSSGTGTFYEQYF. The entire variable domain, with the rest obtained from reference TRBV7-9 and TRBJ2-7, is as follows: DTGVSQNPRHKITKRGQNVTFRCDPISEHNRLYWYRQTLGQGPEFLTYFQNEAQLEKSRLLSDRFSAERPKGSFSTLEIQRTEQGDSAMYLCASSSGTGTFYEQYFGPGTRLTVT.

The chain employs TRBV29-1 and TRBJ1-6; 7 bases fit TRBD1. J was trimmed by 10 bases and V by 1 base; bases with no gene match: 10. Germline CDR1 and CDR2: SQVTM and ANQGSEA. There are 15 residues in the CDR3. The CDR3 protein is CSVEVQGGLRSPLHF. The CDR3 nucleotides are TGCAGCGTTGAAGTCCAGGGGGGGTTGAGGTCACCCCTCCACTTT.

V is TRBV10-3 and J is TRBJ1-4; D perhaps matches TRBD1 (5 bases). The CDR3 has 13 residues. V gave up 10 bases and J gave up 7 bases, with 16 bases separating them. Germline V gene lookup returns CDR1 ENHRY and CDR2 SYGVKD. The CDR3 protein is CATCEGSPEKLFF. DNA for the CDR3: TGTGCCACATGCGAGGGGTCTCCTGAAAAACTGTTTTTT.

This rearrangement joins TRBV30 to TRBJ2-1; D not resolved. The CDR3 is made up of 11 amino acids. The germline CDR1 and CDR2 sequences are GTSNPN and SVGIG (reference sequence). Trimming shortened V by 3 bases and J by 2 bases, and 2 bases separated the two germline ends. The CDR3 bases are TGTGCCTGGAGCCCCTACAATGAGCAGTTCTTC. Protein: CAWSPYNEQFF.

This rearrangement joins TRBV11-2 to TRBJ1-2, with D hard to call. The CDR3 runs to 16 residues. V lost 0 bases and J lost 0, with 11 bases in between. Germline V gene sequence: CDR1 SGHAT, CDR2 FQNNGV. CDR3 sequence reads: CASSLDLWTTNYGYTF. CDR3 DNA: TGTGCCAGCAGCTTAGATCTATGGACCACTAACTATGGCTACACCTTC.

This clone was picked up one time. This chain joins TRBV5-1 and TRBJ2-1; TRBD2 agrees at 8 bases. This CDR3 contains 16 residues. V gave up 0 bases and J gave up 6 bases; unmatched junction bases: 8. Germline assignment: CDR1 SGHRS and CDR2 YFSETQ. CDR3 DNA: TGCGCCAGCAGCTTGGAGATAGCGGGGAACGCCAATGAGCAGTTCTTC. The encoded protein is CASSLEIAGNANEQFF. Based on the CDR3 plus reference TRBV5-1 and TRBJ2-1, the full variable domain is KAGVTQTPRYLIKTRGQQVTLSCSPISGHRSVSWYQQTPGQGLQFLFEYFSETQRNKGNFPGRFSGRQFSNSRSEMNVSTLELGDSALYLCASSLEIAGNANEQFFGPGTRLTVL.

This chain links TRBV5-4 with TRBJ2-5; no definite D call. The CDR3 consists of 13 residues. V lost 0 bases, J lost 0 bases, and 3 bases lay in between. CDR1 and CDR2 from the germline V gene are SGHNT and YYREEE (reference sequence). CDR3 bases: TGTGCCAGCAGCTTGGTATACCAAGAGACCCAGTACTTC. Translation gives CASSLVYQETQYF.

CDR3 sequence: CASSQDRNTGELFF. The CDR3 coding sequence is TGTGCCAGTAGCCAGGACAGGAACACCGGGGAGCTGTTTTTT. The chain combines TRBV19 with TRBJ2-2; D might be TRBD1 (6 bases). Germline V gene data show CDR1 as LNHDA and CDR2 as SQIVND (reference sequence). V lost 6 bases to trimming and J lost 1 base, with 9 bases between them. The length of the CDR3 is 14 residues.

J is TRBJ2-5 and V is TRBV7-2; D may be TRBD2 (7 bases). The V end was cut by 1 base, the J end by 9 bases, with 21 bases between. Germline V CDR1 and CDR2: SGHTA, FQGNSA. CDR3 length: 16 amino acids. The CDR3 here is CASSLGAGRLGGAQYF. The CDR3 coding sequence is TGTGCCAGCAGCTTAGGAGCGGGGCGACTAGGGGGGGCCCAGTACTTC.

This chain joins TRBV7-9 and TRBJ1-2, with D maybe TRBD1 (6 bases). This CDR3 comprises 14 residues. V was trimmed by 5 bases and J by 12 bases, leaving 22 bases between them. The germline V gene encodes CDR1 SEHNR and CDR2 FQNEAQ (reference sequence). The CDR3 DNA follows: TGTGCCAGCAGCCCGCAACTAGAAAAGGGGGGTCACACCTTC. Amino acid sequence: CASSPQLEKGGHTF.

This chain uses TRBV6-5 with TRBJ2-5; TRBD1 or TRBD2 may be the D gene (5 bases each). The CDR3 length is 15 residues. Trimming cost V 6 bases and J 7 bases, with 21 bases left between them. Germline V gives CDR1 MNHEY, CDR2 SVGAGI. Here the CDR3 reads CASSPPGQRPRTQYF. CDR3 DNA: TGTGCCAGCAGCCCGCCGGGGCAGCGCCCAAGGACCCAGTACTTC.

This clone was seen just once. The gene calls are TRBV3-1 (or the pseudogene TRBV3-2) and TRBJ2-1; the D gene is possibly TRBD2 (7 bases). The V end lost 10 bases, the J end lost 4 bases, and 23 bases lay between the germline ends. CDR1 and CDR2 (germline): LGHDT, YNNKEL (reference sequence). The CDR3 is 16 amino acids. The CDR3: CATLLRGASGYNEQFF. The CDR3, as DNA: TGTGCCACCCTTCTTCGGGGGGCATCGGGATACAATGAGCAGTTCTTC.

This clone was counted a single time. The chain employs TRBV29-1 and TRBJ2-5, with 9 positions matching TRBD2. The germline V gene has CDR1 SQVTM and CDR2 ANQGSEA. CDR3 size: 12 residues. After removal of 4 bases from V and 5 bases from J, the junction contained 2 bases not matched to a gene. The CDR3 DNA follows: TGCAGCGTTGGGAGCGGGGGGGAGACCCAGTACTTC. Encoded protein: CSVGSGGETQYF.

This clone was picked up one time. The chain carries TRBV18 and TRBJ1-5; D unclear. Looked up from germline, CDR1 is KGHSH and CDR2 is LQKENI. Trimming stripped 11 bases from V and 7 bases from J, with 15 bases between. The CDR3 is made up of 12 amino acids. The CDR3 DNA reads as TGTGCCGGTTCGGGAGACGGACAGCCCCAGCATTTT. It is translated as CAGSGDGQPQHF.

V is TRBV6-5 and J is TRBJ2-7; D remains unclear. The germline CDR1 and CDR2 sequences are MNHEY and SVGAGI. V was trimmed by 0 bases and J by 13 bases, leaving 10 bases between them. This CDR3 is 11 amino acids long. The CDR3 reads CASSYSGSTYF. The CDR3 nucleotides read TGTGCCAGCAGTTACTCGGGATCAACTTACTTC.

The chain recombines TRBV18 with TRBJ2-2, with D tentatively TRBD1 (6 bases). Germline values: CDR1 KGHSH, CDR2 LQKENI. The CDR3 loop spans 16 amino acids. V was clipped by 2 bases and J by 6 bases, with 16 bases between them. The CDR3 coding sequence is TGTGCCAGCTCACCATTAGTTACAGGGATATCCGGGGAGCTGTTTTTT. It yields the protein CASSPLVTGISGELFF.

The chain links TRBV3-1 (or the pseudogene TRBV3-2) to TRBJ1-3; maybe TRBD1 (5 bases). CDR1 and CDR2 (germline): LGHDT, YNNKEL (reference sequence). The CDR3 consists of 15 residues. The V and J ends lost 4 bases and 2 bases respectively, with 12 bases between them. The CDR3 DNA reads as TGTGCCAGCAGCCGCGGTGGGGGTACTGGAAACACCATATATTTT. Translating it yields CASSRGGGTGNTIYF.